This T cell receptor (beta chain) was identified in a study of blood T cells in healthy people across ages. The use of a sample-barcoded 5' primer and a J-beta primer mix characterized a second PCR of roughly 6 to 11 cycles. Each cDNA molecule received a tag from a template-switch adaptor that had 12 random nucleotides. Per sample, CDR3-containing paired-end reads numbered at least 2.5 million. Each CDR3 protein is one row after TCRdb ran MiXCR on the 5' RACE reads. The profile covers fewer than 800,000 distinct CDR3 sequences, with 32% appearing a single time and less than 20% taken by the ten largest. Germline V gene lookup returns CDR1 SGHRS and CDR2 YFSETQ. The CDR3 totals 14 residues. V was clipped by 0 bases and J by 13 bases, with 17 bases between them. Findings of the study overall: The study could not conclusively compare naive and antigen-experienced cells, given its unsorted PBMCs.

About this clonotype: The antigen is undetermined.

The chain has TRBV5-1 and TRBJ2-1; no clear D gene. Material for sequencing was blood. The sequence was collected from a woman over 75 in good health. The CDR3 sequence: CASSLVTVEETQFF. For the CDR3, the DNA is TGCGCCAGCAGCTTGGTTACAGTGGAAGAGACCCAGTTCTTC.